This T cell receptor (beta chain) was obtained from a study of post-analysis software for immune sequencing data. Study information: Recorded disease courses covered relapsing-remitting, secondary progressive and progressive-relapsing multiple sclerosis. Some patients had no subtype annotation. Notes on the study in general: In multiple sclerosis, normalized Chao1 diversity was significantly below that of controls. Patients showed TRBV5-6, TRBV5-1 and TRBV20-1 among four to six TRBV segments more frequent than in controls. Under the F measure, samples that were prepared in one batch clustered strongly together.

Looked up from germline, CDR1 is LGHDT and CDR2 is YNNKEL (reference sequence). V lost 1 base to trimming and J lost 1 base, with 8 bases between them. The CDR3 totals 14 residues. On this clonotype itself: Its target is not known.

cDNA libraries for TCR beta contained unique molecular identifiers. TCRdb ran MiXCR on the PCR reads and lists one entry per CDR3 protein. The sample records roughly 600,000 distinct CDR3 sequences, roughly two fifths being singletons. The sequencing sample was made of blood. The chain employs TRBV3-1 and TRBJ2-7; D is undetermined. This TCR was sampled from a girl aged 5-17 years with multiple sclerosis. CDR3 amino acids: CASSQAGVSYEQYF. The DNA of the CDR3 is TGTGCCAGCAGCCAAGCGGGCGTTTCCTACGAGCAGTACTTC.